This T cell receptor beta chain appears in the sequencing data of a study of PD-1 blockade in classical Hodgkin lymphoma. Findings of the study overall: Factors driving the repertoire differences, possibly disease activity or prior therapy, remain undefined.

For this clone: The antigen remains unidentified.

This CDR3 comprises 12 residues. The V and J ends lost 1 base and 2 bases respectively, with 3 bases between them. CDR1 and CDR2 from the germline V gene are SGHVS and FNYEAQ. Measured with immunoSEQ multiplex PCR; TCRdb has only the in-frame clones, and not every one. The data show 40,000 to 50,000 clones, with roughly 86% seen just once and about 5.9% held by the top ten. All patients experienced relapse after autologous stem cell transplantation, and brentuximab vedotin exposure was variable. The clonotype originates from a human donor with classical Hodgkin lymphoma. This specimen was peripheral blood mononuclear cells (PBMCs), taken before the second cycle of nivolumab. The rearrangement uses TRBV7-6 and TRBJ2-7; no clear D. CDR3: CASSLVPYEQYF. DNA for the CDR3: TGTGCCAGCAGCTTAGTCCCCTACGAGCAGTACTTC. Combining the CDR3 with reference TRBV7-6 and TRBJ2-7 gives the whole variable domain GAGVSQSPRYKVTKRGQDVALRCDPISGHVSLYWYRQALGQGPEFLTYFNYEAQQDKSGLPNDRFSAERPEGSISTLTIQRTEQRDSAMYRCASSLVPYEQYFGPGTRLTVT.